A single sample gave rise to the 15 T cell receptor beta chains below, sequenced in a study of monozygotic twins with inflammatory bowel disease. TCRdb re-called the 5' RACE reads and shows each CDR3 protein once, DNA omitted. Its listing shows about 300,000 distinct CDR3 sequences. The specimen sequenced was blood. These receptors were obtained from a human donor with ulcerative colitis or Crohn's disease, or a healthy co-twin of an affected twin (not recorded which).

This sequence joins TRBV29-1 and TRBJ1-5; TCRdb gives TRBD1 as the D gene, but with no DNA this cannot be confirmed. The germline V gene encodes CDR1 SQVTM and CDR2 ANQGSEA. The CDR3 has 17 amino acids. CDR3 loop: CSAQTTGQSNSNQPQHF.

V gene TRBV7-9 combines with J gene TRBJ2-3. Germline loops: CDR1 SEHNR, CDR2 FQNEAQ (reference sequence). The CDR3 runs 15 residues. The CDR3: CASRPTRAATDTQYF.

The V gene is TRBV3-1, the J gene TRBJ2-2; TCRdb picks TRBD1, but there is no DNA to check that call. The germline CDR1 and CDR2 sequences are LGHDT and YNNKEL (reference sequence). The CDR3 has 15 amino acids. CDR3: CASQLGHQNTGELFF.

The CDR3 loop reads CSAHRDGNQPQHF. V is TRBV20-1 and J is TRBJ1-5; absent DNA, TCRdb's TRBD1 call cannot be checked. The CDR3 totals 13 residues. CDR1 and CDR2 (germline): DFQATT, SNEGSKA (reference sequence).

This rearrangement joins TRBV7-9 to TRBJ2-3; the D call from TCRdb, TRBD1, cannot be confirmed without DNA. The CDR3 consists of 16 residues. From germline, CDR1 is SEHNR and CDR2 FQNEAQ (reference sequence). CDR3 region: CASTSGGRDSTDTQYF.

The CDR3 reads CASSLAGYQPQHF. J is TRBJ1-5 and V is TRBV5-1. Germline V gene lookup returns CDR1 SGHRS and CDR2 YFSETQ. This CDR3 spans 13 amino acids.

The gene calls are TRBV7-9 and TRBJ2-2. This CDR3 comprises 13 residues. Germline loops: CDR1 SEHNR, CDR2 FQNEAQ (reference sequence). The CDR3 spells CASSSGDTGELFF.

The rearrangement links TRBV5-1 to TRBJ1-1. This CDR3 has 14 residues. Per the germline V gene, CDR1 is SGHRS and CDR2 is YFSETQ. CDR3 residues: CASSFTTSNTEAFF.

The chain links TRBV19 to TRBJ2-7; there is no DNA to check the TCRdb D call of TRBD1. This CDR3 has 14 amino acids. Germline CDR1 reads LNHDA; CDR2 reads SQIVND (reference sequence). The chain's CDR3 is CATRTSGLSYEQYF.

This chain connects TRBV7-8 to TRBJ1-2; TCRdb outputs TRBD1, but without DNA this stays unchecked. Germline V gene data show CDR1 as SGHVS and CDR2 as FQNEAQ. The CDR3 runs to 15 residues. The CDR3 here is CASSSQGQGNYGYTF.

The gene calls are TRBV24-1 and TRBJ2-1; TCRdb's D call, TRBD1, is unchecked because there is no DNA. This CDR3 has 13 residues. The germline V gene encodes CDR1 KGHDR and CDR2 SFDVKD. This chain's CDR3 is CATSRTGVNEQFF.

The chain combines TRBV29-1 with TRBJ2-1; the TCRdb D gene call, TRBD2, has no DNA to confirm it. Germline V gene data show CDR1 as SQVTM and CDR2 as ANQGSEA. The CDR3 is made up of 13 amino acids. The CDR3 sequence: CSVEESRANEQFF.

The chain couples TRBV4-3 to TRBJ2-1; TCRdb names TRBD2, which stays unverified in the absence of DNA. Per the germline V gene, CDR1 is LGHNA and CDR2 is YSLEER. CDR3 size: 19 residues. The CDR3 loop reads CASSPHFSPGLYTYNEQFF.

The gene calls are TRBV5-6 and TRBJ1-5. The CDR3 is 13 residues long. Germline V gene lookup returns CDR1 SGHDT and CDR2 YYEEEE. The CDR3 loop is CASSFGRNQPQHF.

The rearrangement links TRBV3-1 to TRBJ2-5. There are 13 residues in the CDR3. CDR1 and CDR2 (germline): LGHDT, YNNKEL (reference sequence). Here the CDR3 reads CASSPHPVGTQYF.